This T cell receptor (beta chain) was found in a study of OX40 agonist ivuxolimab in advanced cancers. Overall study context: The dose-escalation group included hepatocellular carcinoma, melanoma, renal cell carcinoma and head and neck cancer.

There are 15 residues in the CDR3. V trimming: 8 bases; J trimming: 3 bases; junction bases outside the gene matches: 13. Germline V gene lookup returns CDR1 MNHEY and CDR2 SVGAGI. This table comes from immunoSEQ multiplex PCR, and its TCRdb copy is limited to in-frame clones, with some not included. The table includes around 39,000 clones, approximately 78% detected once. This clone was counted a single time. The antigen is undetermined. Study outcomes and limitations: At 0.1 to 3.0 mg/kg and by week 6, clonal expansion occurred in CD4+ and CD8+ blood T cells.

This TCR was recovered from an adult with an advanced solid tumor such as melanoma, head and neck, liver or kidney cancer. The chain has TRBV6-5 and TRBJ2-7, with TRBD2 matching over 7 bases. Sequencing used CD4+ or CD8+ T cells sorted from blood, obtained in a trial of the OX40 agonist ivuxolimab. The chain's CDR3 is CASGGGRGRIYEQYF. CDR3 bases: TGTGCCAGCGGGGGGGGACGGGGGAGGATCTACGAGCAGTACTTC.